These 17 T cell receptor beta chains were all obtained from the same sample, sequenced in a study of blood T cell repertoires in COVID-19. The protocol was immunoSEQ multiplex PCR, while the TCRdb copy is restricted to in-frame clones and leaves out a portion. The sample consists of 230,000 or so clones, approximately 90% of them appearing once. The specimen sequenced was PBMCs or T cells enriched from blood (not recorded which). These receptors originate from a woman in her thirties or forties with acute COVID-19.

The CDR3 DNA follows: TGTGCCAGCAGCTTGCACGGTCGAGGCGGCAATCAGCCCCAGCATTTT. Encoded protein: CASSLHGRGGNQPQHF. This chain joins TRBV5-8 and TRBJ1-5; D is undetermined. Trimming cost V 1 base and J 2 bases, with 13 bases left between them. CDR1 and CDR2 (germline): SGHTS, YDEGEE. The CDR3 sequence is 16 residues long.

The V gene is TRBV30, the J gene TRBJ2-7, with D maybe TRBD2 (6 bases). CDR1 and CDR2 (germline): GTSNPN, SVGIG (reference sequence). The germline V and J ends were trimmed by 1 base and 2 bases, with 9 bases remaining between them. CDR3 length: 13 residues. The CDR3 sequence: CAWSGRGTYEQYF. The CDR3 coding sequence is TGTGCCTGGAGTGGGCGGGGAACCTACGAGCAGTACTTC. Full variable domain (rest looked up from reference TRBV30 and TRBJ2-7): SQTIHQWPATLVQPVGSPLSLECTVEGTSNPNLYWYRQAAGRGLQLLFYSVGIGQISSEVPQNLSASRPQDRQFILSSKKLLLSDSGFYLCAWSGRGTYEQYFGPGTRLTVT.

This rearrangement joins TRBV3-1 (or the pseudogene TRBV3-2) to TRBJ1-2, with no clear D. Trimming shortened V by 0 bases and J by 4 bases, and 6 bases separated the two germline ends. The CDR3 loop spans 13 amino acids. From germline, CDR1 is LGHDT and CDR2 YNNKEL (reference sequence). For the CDR3, the DNA is TGTGCCAGCAGCCAAGACAGTGTCTATGGCTACACCTTC. As protein: CASSQDSVYGYTF.

This chain connects TRBV6-2 or TRBV6-3 to TRBJ1-5, with 8 positions matching TRBD1. CDR1 and CDR2 (germline): MNHEY, SVGEGT. CDR3 size: 16 residues. V gave up 6 bases and J gave up 2 bases; unmatched junction bases: 9. The CDR3 loop reads CASSPRTGKGNQPQHF. The CDR3 bases are TGTGCCAGCAGCCCCAGGACAGGGAAGGGCAATCAGCCCCAGCATTTT.

This sequence joins TRBV5-8 and TRBJ1-2; D is unclear. The V gene lost 0 bases and the J gene lost 8 bases, with 8 bases spanning the gap. Germline CDR1 is SGHTS and CDR2 is YDEGEE. This CDR3 has 12 amino acids. CDR3 residues: CASSLAVGGYTF. The CDR3 DNA follows: TGTGCCAGCAGCTTGGCCGTGGGCGGCTACACCTTC.

The CDR3 bases are TGTGCCAGCAGCTTGGGCCCAAGGGGCGAGCAGTACGTC. Translated: CASSLGPRGEQYV. The J gene is TRBJ2-7, the V gene TRBV5-5; a possible D gene is TRBD1 (5 bases). Germline values: CDR1 SGHKS, CDR2 YYEKEE (reference sequence). The CDR3 consists of 13 residues. The V end was cut by 0 bases, the J end by 6 bases, with 10 bases between.

The chain links TRBV7-2 to TRBJ2-4; TRBD2 might be the D (6 bases). Germline V gives CDR1 SGHTA, CDR2 FQGNSA. This CDR3 has 15 residues. With 1 base removed from V and 8 bases from J, the gap between germline ends came to 15 bases. CDR3 loop: CASSLVGGVGDIQYF. For the CDR3, the DNA is TGTGCCAGCAGCTTAGTAGGAGGGGTTGGGGACATTCAGTACTTC.

This chain connects TRBV11-2 to TRBJ2-5, with 9 bases identical to TRBD2. This CDR3 spans 17 amino acids. CDR1 is SGHAT and CDR2 is FQNNGV in the germline V gene. Trimming took 6 bases from V and 1 from J; bases not matched to a gene: 12. CDR3 protein: CASSRRGTSPLQETQYF. The CDR3 region has the DNA TGTGCCAGCAGTCGGAGGGGGACTAGCCCCCTCCAAGAGACCCAGTACTTC.

The genes are TRBV11-2 and TRBJ2-1; 7 positions match TRBD2. The CDR3 runs 13 residues. Germline V gene data show CDR1 as SGHAT and CDR2 as FQNNGV. V was pared by 1 base and J by 8 bases, with 2 bases of the junction left unmatched. CDR3 residues: CASSLVGRDEQFF. As DNA, the CDR3 is TGTGCCAGCAGCTTAGTGGGGAGGGATGAGCAGTTCTTC.

As to this clone: Relative to the germline gene, one junction end is altered; a read error may explain this. The chain is built from TRBV30 and TRBJ2-5, with TRBD1 matching over 8 bases. Germline values: CDR1 GTSNPN, CDR2 SVGIG (reference sequence). CDR3 length equals 11 residues. Here the CDR3 reads CAWSTGGPGHF. DNA of the CDR3: TGTGCCTGGAGTACAGGGGGTCCGGGGCACTTC.

In its sample, this clone was seen a few times. The rearrangement uses TRBV7-2 and TRBJ2-1; TRBD2 aligns across 7 bases. Germline trimming cut 3 bases from V and 5 bases from J; bases unmatched to any gene: 4. Germline assignment: CDR1 SGHTA and CDR2 FQGNSA. This CDR3 is 14 amino acids long. The CDR3 sequence is CASSFLAENNEQFF. The CDR3 coding sequence is TGTGCCAGCAGCTTTCTAGCGGAAAACAATGAGCAGTTCTTC.

The genes are TRBV24-1 and TRBJ1-1; D gene ambiguous. Trimming left V 6 bases short and J 3 bases short, with 10 bases between. This CDR3 is 13 amino acids long. Germline-derived CDR1 and CDR2 are KGHDR and SFDVKD. The CDR3 nucleotides read TGTGCCACCAGTTCCTCAACAGACACTGAAGCTTTCTTT. Its translation is CATSSSTDTEAFF.

The gene calls are TRBV18 and TRBJ1-3; D not certain. Per the germline V gene, CDR1 is KGHSH and CDR2 is LQKENI. This CDR3 has 13 amino acids. Trimming removed 6 bases from V and 0 bases from J, with 6 bases in between. The CDR3 sequence is CASSMSSGNTIYF. Written as DNA, the CDR3 is TGTGCCAGCTCTATGAGCTCTGGAAACACCATATATTTT.

V usage is TRBV10-3 and J usage is TRBJ1-2, with D perhaps TRBD1 (5 bases). CDR1 ENHRY and CDR2 SYGVKD come from the germline V gene. Trimming shortened V by 8 bases and J by 3 bases, and 13 bases separated the two germline ends. The CDR3 loop spans 13 amino acids. As DNA, the CDR3 is TGTGCCATCGGCCGACAGATTTACTATGGCTACACCTTC. Its translation is CAIGRQIYYGYTF.

The V call is TRBV7-7, the J call TRBJ2-3; TRBD2 matches at 9 bases. The CDR3 is 15 amino acids. The trim removed 4 bases at V and 6 bases at J, leaving 8 bases unmatched. Per germline, CDR1 SSHAT and CDR2 FNYEAQ (reference sequence). The CDR3 sequence: CASSSIAGAEDTQYF. CDR3 sequence (DNA): TGTGCCAGCAGCTCAATAGCGGGGGCTGAGGATACGCAGTATTTT.

A remark on this clone: Additional DNA sequences in this sample encode the identical CDR3. The genes are TRBV5-1 and TRBJ2-5; 9 bases map to TRBD1. This CDR3 contains 14 residues. Trimming took 4 bases from V and 1 from J; bases not matched to a gene: 2. Germline loops: CDR1 SGHRS, CDR2 YFSETQ. CDR3 residues: CASSLTGGQETQYF. DNA for the CDR3: TGCGCCAGCAGCCTGACAGGGGGCCAAGAGACCCAGTACTTC.

Details on this clone: Relative to the germline gene, one junction end is altered; a read error may explain this. The chain joins TRBV7-7 to TRBJ2-1; 11 nucleotides align to TRBD2. The CDR3 runs 15 residues. CDR1 SSHAT and CDR2 FNYEAQ come from the germline V gene (reference sequence). CDR3 residues: CASSSGVAGGYEQFF. Here the CDR3 DNA reads TGTGCTAGCAGCTCCGGGGTAGCGGGAGGGTATGAGCAGTTCTTC.